One T cell receptor beta chain is described in this entry. Its antigen is not identified. Trimming shortened V by 6 bases and J by 5 bases, and 25 bases separated the two germline ends. The CDR3 contains 17 residues. Germline V lookup: CDR1 DFQATT, CDR2 SNEGSKA (reference sequence). This entry is derived from a study of identical twins. Healthy Caucasians alone served as donors. Study-wide results and caveats: For out-of-frame beta sequences, excess twin sharing was weaker.

A universal primer binding site was introduced by template switching. The final cDNA contained unique molecular identifiers. From the 5' RACE reads, TCRdb called clonotypes with MiXCR, one entry per CDR3 protein. The sample shows 700,000 to 950,000 distinct CDR3 sequences, 10% to 15% of them seen only once. This sample also appeared in a second study, on yellow fever vaccine responses in identical twins.

The specimen was PBMCs. The TCR was taken from a woman between 18 and 29 years old in good health. The chain joins TRBV20-1 to TRBJ1-4; D is undetermined. The CDR3 bases are TGCAGTGCCACCACTTCCTTAGCGGTGGCTTCCAATGAAAAACTGTTTTTT. Translated: CSATTSLAVASNEKLFF.